This T cell receptor (beta chain) was recorded in a study of shared clonotypes between healthy human individuals. As for this clone: Its antigen is still unknown.

CDR1 is SGHTA, CDR2 FQGNSA, per germline. The CDR3 covers 15 residues. V was pared by 3 bases and J by 6 bases, with 8 bases of the junction left unmatched. General study findings and limits: Clonotypes shared by all four sorted-subset donors had higher generation probabilities than non-shared clonotypes.

The protocol was immunoSEQ multiplex PCR, while the TCRdb copy is restricted to in-frame clones and leaves out a portion. The table has fewer than 3 million clones, 80% to 95% seen once. This sequence was found in a man between 18 and 29 years old in good health. Some clones in this sample may be carry-over from other donors' samples. J is TRBJ2-1 and V is TRBV7-2; TRBD2 agrees at 7 bases. Sequenced sample: naive CD4+ T cells from PBMCs. The sample's subset: CD45RA+ positively selected. The CDR3 protein is CASSFGGRAGNEQFF. The CDR3 region has the DNA TGTGCCAGCAGCTTCGGTGGGAGGGCGGGCAATGAGCAGTTCTTC. The full variable domain, rest sourced from reference TRBV7-2 and TRBJ2-1, is GAGVSQSPSNKVTEKGKDVELRCDPISGHTALYWYRQSLGQGLEFLIYFQGNSAPDKSGLPSDRFSAERTGGSVSTLTIQRTQQEDSAVYLCASSFGGRAGNEQFFGPGTRLTVL.